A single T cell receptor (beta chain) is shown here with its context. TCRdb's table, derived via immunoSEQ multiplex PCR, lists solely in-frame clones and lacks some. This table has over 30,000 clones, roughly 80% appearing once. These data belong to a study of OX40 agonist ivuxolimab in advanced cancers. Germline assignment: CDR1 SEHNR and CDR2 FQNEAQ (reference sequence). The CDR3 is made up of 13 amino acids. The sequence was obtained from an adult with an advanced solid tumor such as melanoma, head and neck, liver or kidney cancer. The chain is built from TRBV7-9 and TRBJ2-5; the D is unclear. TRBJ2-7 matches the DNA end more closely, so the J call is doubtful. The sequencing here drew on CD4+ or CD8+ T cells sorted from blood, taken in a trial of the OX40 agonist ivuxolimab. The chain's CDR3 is CASSTWPGYEQYF. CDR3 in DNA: TGTGCCAGCAGCACCTGGCCCGGGTACGAGCAGTACTTC.